This T cell receptor (beta chain) was sequenced in a study of T-cell reconstitution after alpha-beta-depleted transplantation in children. Preparing the TCRbeta library involved the use of unique molecular identifiers. In TCRdb, the PCR reads were re-called with MiXCR into one record per CDR3 protein. The sample holds more than 200,000 distinct CDR3 sequences, about 8.2% seen once. To note about this clonotype: Its cognate antigen is unknown.

This CDR3 spans 15 amino acids. Germline assignment: CDR1 LGHNA and CDR2 YNFKEQ. V lost 6 bases, J lost 0 bases, and 5 bases stayed unmatched. Study-wide points: T-cell numbers and diversity one year post-transplant derived largely from freshly generated T cells. Expanded graft clones numbering several hundred reportedly gave rise to alpha-beta T cells about two months after transplant. The study traced high day-60 TCRbeta diversity in some patients to surviving recipient T cells and thymic progenitors.

This TCR derives from a male patient under 10 years old who had a stem cell transplant for acute myeloid leukemia, so the T cells may come from the graft donor. The chain couples TRBV4-2 to TRBJ2-1; 7 positions agree with TRBD2. The specimen was PBMCs, mostly from graft donor cells, collected 360 days after TCRalphabeta/CD19-depleted stem cell transplant. Here the CDR3 DNA reads TGTGCCAGCAGTAAACTAGCGAGCTCCTACAATGAGCAGTTCTTC. It translates to CASSKLASSYNEQFF.